This T cell receptor (beta chain) emerged from a study of blood T cell repertoires in COVID-19. Study-wide context: Italy, Spain and the United States were the sources of the convalescent and acute COVID-19 samples.

V lost 0 bases and J lost 6, with 6 bases in between. The CDR3 totals 13 residues. This table comes from immunoSEQ multiplex PCR, and its TCRdb copy is limited to in-frame clones, with some not included. This sample yields about 86,000 clones, of which around 80% are seen a single time; around 1.3% belongs to the top ten. The material sequenced was peripheral blood. The chain is built from TRBV12-3 or TRBV12-4 and TRBJ2-1; D not resolved. The clonotype comes from a woman older than 75 with acute or convalescent COVID-19. CDR3 DNA: TGTGCCAGCAGTTTAGCTAGTAGCAATGAGCAGTTCTTC. Encoded protein: CASSLASSNEQFF.